This T cell receptor beta chain was sequenced during a study of cytomegalovirus exposure and HLA in healthy donors (dated by TCRdb to the late 2010s). Regarding the study in general: According to an earlier analysis of 587 of the donors, 150 million to 200 million T cells yielded 100 million or so unique TCR beta sequences and approximately 280 Gb of sequence data. To decide whether each TCR beta V gene segment behaved as functional or pseudogenic, an earlier analysis of some 580 of the donors relied on high-throughput TCR beta sequencing. Five DR-DQ haplotypes were treated as single units for association and clustering because of strong linkage in the cohort. Typing coverage differed by locus: A, B, C, DRB1 and DQB1 were typed in roughly 620-630 donors, DQA1 in 522, DPA1 in 600 to 610, and DPB1 in approximately 450. Alongside the repertoire data, information on donor age, sex, ethnicity and CMV serostatus was compiled. Using immunosequencing, the study profiled T cell repertoires from 500 to 800 subjects and related those repertoires to cytomegalovirus serostatus. HLA typing covered class I and class II loci at four-digit resolution. On average, roughly 240,000 unique TCR beta nucleotide sequences were sequenced per donor among 398 genotyped donors of the cohort, with about 19% of those sequences being non-productive. Roughly 300 gigabases of sequencing data and 70 million to 100 million unique TCR sequences made up an early release that covered fewer than 650 HLA-typed donors. A later analysis re-analyzed previously published TCR beta repertoires from roughly 600 donors and added high-resolution HLA genotyping to study TCR occurrence patterns. All discovery cohort repertoires had been generated using a single sequencing platform. Of the 398 genotyped donors, 65% to 90% fell in the genetic ancestry cluster associated with self-reported Caucasian donors. Along with the roughly 610-subject first cohort, a separate validation cohort of around 110 different subjects was used. The study aimed to test whether signatures of past pathogen exposure could be identified by cataloging public T cell receptors. A later genetic analysis took genome-wide SNP genotypes for about 55% of the 666 donors and used that subset as a discovery cohort. To predict cytomegalovirus infection status, the study combined high-throughput TCR immunosequencing, statistical association of individual TCRs with disease status, and machine learning. The later analysis used no new phenotypic data to find candidate immune exposures, relying instead on TCR beta sequences and their occurrence across donors. Study-wide findings and limitations: In an earlier analysis of 587 of the donors, most TCR beta V segments appeared in productive rearrangements about 90% or about 30% of the time, broadly matching IMGT annotations. Strong co-occurrence of HLA alleles, especially DR and DQ, made assigning TCR associations to individual alleles difficult. Presence/absence analyses assumed roughly uniform sequencing depth across donors, an assumption that may not hold. A later genetic analysis reported fewer N-insertions in productive TCRs among donors in an Asian-associated ancestry cluster than the 666-donor mean. Because counts were too low, seventeen rarely observed V segments, including chromosome 9 orphons, were left out of the earlier analysis of 500 to 650 of the donors. A later analysis found that most CMV-associated TCR beta chains appeared HLA-restricted, with HLA associations seemingly driven largely by CMV exposure. According to the authors, the approach could potentially be generalized to other disease states and immunological phenotypes. Compared with equally common non-associated chains, HLA-associated TCR beta chains in a later analysis were more clonally expanded and had lower generation probabilities. Correlated functional status among segregating V segments might be attributable to linkage disequilibrium, but an unknown experimental factor could not be ruled out. A few of the identified cytomegalovirus-associated TCR beta chains were confirmed in vitro to be specific for cytomegalovirus antigens. A further reported finding was that TCR beta sequences accurately predicted the HLA-A and HLA-B alleles for most subjects in the first cohort. Most TCR sequences were seen in very few donors, while some public TCRs were found in many individuals. Cytomegalovirus status was reported to be diagnosed by the classifier with high specificity and sensitivity in both the original and validation cohorts. The sequencing pipeline was judged likely to have produced a cluster of highly shared sequence variants as a technical artifact. In a later analysis, TCR association rates were found to vary across HLA loci, with the most associated TCRs seen for DRB1 alleles and the fewest for HLA-C alleles. CMV serostatus was the only immune exposure information available for the cohort. Because some donors lacked HLA typing at each locus, the association tests relied only on the typed subset. Specific HLA alleles were associated with around 18,000 TCR beta sequences at a false discovery rate of 0.05 in a later analysis. The study listed over 150 TCR beta chains as associated with cytomegalovirus. Several of the top co-occurrence clusters appeared to be linked to parvovirus B19, influenza, CMV and Epstein-Barr virus, according to a later analysis. Some IMGT-functional V segments, including TRBV6-2 and TRBV6-3, could not be told apart with the 87-base-pair reads, so those segments were excluded. V-gene and J-gene trimming of TCR beta chains was associated with a missense DCLRE1C variant in a later genetic analysis, and the association was replicated in an independent cohort. This cohort had only TCR beta chains sequenced, and the lack of alpha or paired-chain data limited which features could be detected.

On this clone itself: What this receptor recognizes is not known. Per-nucleotide qualities are absent, and no much larger clonotype sits a single base away.

CDR1 and CDR2, per the germline V gene, are SNHLY and FYNNEI. The junction shows trimming of 10 bases on V and 4 bases on J, and the gene matches do not reach 5 bases of it. From cysteine to phenylalanine, the CDR3 is 12 amino acids long. The retained sequence is limited to the CDR3, 36 bases, with the frame set at the first base. The library was generated by the immunoSEQ multiplex PCR assay. A mixture of 60 forward primers for TCR Vbeta segments and 13 reverse primers for TCR Jbeta segments was used in the multiplex PCR. Amplification of the CDR3 region of rearranged TCR beta genes was performed with a multiplex PCR assay on genomic DNA. The amplified TCR beta libraries were sequenced on the Illumina HiSeq System as 87-base-pair reads. The study's processing was this. A later analysis tallied tens of millions of unique TCR beta chains across the 700 or so repertoires, and about 12 million of those chains were shared by two or more donors. Raw reads were error-corrected and collapsed into unique sequences by a nearest-neighbor algorithm in which closely related sequences were merged to remove PCR and sequencing errors. To assign V, D and J gene segments, CDR3 sequences were aligned to IMGT reference sequences. For a sequence to be retained, a match of at least six nucleotides was required to both a V gene segment and a J gene segment. Rearrangements were called productive when the CDR3 lacked stop codons and stayed in frame with V and J; all others were non-productive. CDR3 was defined according to IMGT convention as the region running from the second conserved V-encoded cysteine to the conserved J-encoded phenylalanine. The earlier analysis of about 610 of the donors excluded any sequence lacking an unambiguous match to a single V gene segment. In an earlier analysis of 587 of the donors, a V segment was called functional when productive rearrangements were above 56.7%, and segregating when the standard deviation between donors exceeded 5%. A statistical classification framework was built for diagnosing cytomegalovirus status from the catalog of TCR beta chain sequences. A later analysis assigned V and J genes by comparing TCR nucleotide sequences with IMGT/GENE-DB human TR gene sequences. Using the TCRdist pipeline, a later analysis assigned CDR3 sequences along with most-parsimonious VDJ recombination scenarios. In a later analysis, every TCR beta chain was defined by the combination of its CDR3 amino acid sequence and its V-gene family, and reads without a unique V-gene family were dropped. In a later analysis, 500 to 650 highly shared, low-generation-probability nucleotide sequences were removed to address suspected cross-contamination and a sequencing artifact. In a later analysis, a clonal expansion index for each public chain was calculated from normalized within-repertoire ranks of inferred template counts. In a later analysis, generation probabilities were computed using a VDJ recombination model fitted to out-of-frame rearrangements, and the results were checked against IGoR. A later analysis scored TCR-TCR, TCR-HLA and TCR-CMV co-occurrence with hypergeometric tests, applying a repertoire-size bias correction to TCR pairs. A later analysis estimated false discovery rates by permuting HLA or CMV assignments 20 times. A later analysis grouped co-occurring TCRs with DBSCAN, adding TCRdist sequence similarity when clustering within HLA-allele-positive subsets. For co-occurrence clustering, repertoires with fewer than 30,000 or more than 120,000 public chains were excluded, along with five repertoires with anomalous nucleotide sharing. TCRdb mirrors the immuneACCESS table, restricted to in-frame sequences. Some clones are absent from its copies; in checked studies, under half trace to an unresolved V gene, and the reason for the others is unknown. V and J calls and clone size are those listed in that table; D and trimming were worked out from the DNA. The sample table contains 130,000 to 150,000 clones; only one count was recorded for roughly 84% of them. 2% to 2.5% of the sample lies in the top ten.

In total, 666 healthy bone marrow donors made up the cohort. At the time of sampling, all cohort members were nominally healthy, though unrecorded immune exposures were likely present. The donor was CMV seronegative and belonged to the group of 320 or so seronegative cohort members. A peripheral blood sample was collected from each donor, and TCR beta sequencing was performed on peripheral blood mononuclear cells. Genomic DNA extraction from the blood cell samples was performed with the Qiagen DNeasy Blood Extraction Kit. Recombination linked TRBV2 to TRBJ2-5, with 8 bases matching TRBD2. Sequences were obtained from PBMCs. This clonotype originated in a boy aged 2 to 10 in good health and CMV-seronegative. The sequence in DNA is TGTGCCACGGGGGGGCTGGGAGAGACCCAGTACTTC. Protein translation: CATGGLGETQYF.